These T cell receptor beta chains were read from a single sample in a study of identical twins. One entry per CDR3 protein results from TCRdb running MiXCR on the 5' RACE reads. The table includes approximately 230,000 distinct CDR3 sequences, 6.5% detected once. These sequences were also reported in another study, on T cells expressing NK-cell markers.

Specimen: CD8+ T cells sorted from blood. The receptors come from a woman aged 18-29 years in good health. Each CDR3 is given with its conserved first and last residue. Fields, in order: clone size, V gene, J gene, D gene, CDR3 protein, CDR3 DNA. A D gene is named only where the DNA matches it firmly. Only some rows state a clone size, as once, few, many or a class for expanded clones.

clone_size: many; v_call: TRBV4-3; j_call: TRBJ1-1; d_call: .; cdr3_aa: CASSPGGRGTEAFF; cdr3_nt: TGCGCCAGCAGCCCCGGGGGCCGGGGGACTGAAGCTTTCTTT
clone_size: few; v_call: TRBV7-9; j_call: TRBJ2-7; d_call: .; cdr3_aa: CASTPRLVGEQYF; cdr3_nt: TGTGCCAGCACCCCTAGGTTGGTTGGCGAGCAGTACTTC
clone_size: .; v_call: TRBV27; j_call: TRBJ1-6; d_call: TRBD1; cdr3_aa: CASSTTGGNSPLHF; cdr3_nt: TGTGCCAGCAGTACCACAGGGGGTAATTCACCCCTCCACTTT
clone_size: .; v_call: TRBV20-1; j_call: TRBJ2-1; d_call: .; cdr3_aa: CSASDLGDEQFF; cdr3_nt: TGCAGTGCTAGTGACCTGGGCGATGAGCAGTTCTTC
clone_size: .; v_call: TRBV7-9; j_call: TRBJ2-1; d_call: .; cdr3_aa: CAGDRGREKNNEQFF; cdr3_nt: TGTGCCGGCGACCGCGGCAGGGAAAAAAACAATGAGCAGTTCTTC
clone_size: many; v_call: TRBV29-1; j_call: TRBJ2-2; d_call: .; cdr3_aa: CSVENWAGENTGELFF; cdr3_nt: TGCAGCGTTGAAAATTGGGCAGGGGAGAACACCGGGGAGCTGTTTTTT
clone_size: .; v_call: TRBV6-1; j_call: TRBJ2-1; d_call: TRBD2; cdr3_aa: CASSEGLAYPEQFF; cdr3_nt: TGTGCCAGCAGTGAAGGACTAGCTTATCCCGAGCAGTTCTTC
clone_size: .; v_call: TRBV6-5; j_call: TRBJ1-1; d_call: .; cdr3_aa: CASSYTTTGHDTEAFF; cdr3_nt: TGTGCCAGCAGTTACACAACGACAGGCCATGACACTGAAGCTTTCTTT
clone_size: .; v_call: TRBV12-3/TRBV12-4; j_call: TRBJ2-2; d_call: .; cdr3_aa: CASSNPGELFF; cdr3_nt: TGTGCCAGCAGTAACCCCGGGGAGCTGTTTTTT
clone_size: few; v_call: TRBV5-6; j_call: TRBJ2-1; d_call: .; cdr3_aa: CASSLGDIYYNEQFF; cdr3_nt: TGTGCCAGCAGCTTAGGGGACATATACTACAATGAGCAGTTCTTC
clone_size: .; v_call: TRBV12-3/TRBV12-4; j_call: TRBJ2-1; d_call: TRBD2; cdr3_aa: CASGLTSPNEQFF; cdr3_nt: TGTGCCAGCGGCCTGACTAGCCCCAATGAGCAGTTCTTC
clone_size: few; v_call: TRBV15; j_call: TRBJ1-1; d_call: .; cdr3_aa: CATSPSRRGENTEAFF; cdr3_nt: TGTGCCACCAGCCCCTCCCGCCGGGGTGAGAACACTGAAGCTTTCTTT
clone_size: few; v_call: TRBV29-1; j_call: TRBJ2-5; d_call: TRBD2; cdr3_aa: CSVGGPRGTSGETQYF; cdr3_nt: TGCAGCGTTGGAGGGCCCCGAGGGACTAGCGGGGAGACCCAGTACTTC
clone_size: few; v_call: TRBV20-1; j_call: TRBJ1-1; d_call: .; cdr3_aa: CSARQRALTEAFF; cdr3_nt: TGCAGTGCTAGACAACGGGCCCTCACTGAAGCTTTCTTT
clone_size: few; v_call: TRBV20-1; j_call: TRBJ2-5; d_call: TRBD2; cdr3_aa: CSAGLAGDRETQYF; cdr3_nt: TGCAGTGCGGGACTAGCGGGGGACAGGGAGACCCAGTACTTC
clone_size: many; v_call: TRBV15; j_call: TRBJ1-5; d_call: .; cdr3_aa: CATSREGRGINQPQHF; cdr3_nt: TGTGCCACCAGCAGAGAAGGCAGGGGAATCAATCAGCCCCAGCATTTT
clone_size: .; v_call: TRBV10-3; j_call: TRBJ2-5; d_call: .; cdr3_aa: CAISPDTGRMGETQYF; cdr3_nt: TGTGCCATCAGCCCAGATACGGGGAGAATGGGGGAGACCCAGTACTTC